This TCR beta chain was found in a study of T cells in Graves' hyperthyroidism and ophthalmopathy. Overall study: Before treatment of any kind, peripheral blood was taken at initial diagnosis.

Amplification of TCR beta CDR3 regions was performed using RNA transcripts as template. First-round RT-PCR of the TCR CDR3 relied on the HTBI primer set. Using its own MiXCR run on the multiplex PCR reads, TCRdb lists one record per CDR3 protein. This sample has 300,000 to 350,000 distinct CDR3 sequences; over 11% occur once, and the top ten carry about 26%. The CDR3 consists of 14 residues. The V end was cut by 6 bases, the J end by 5 bases, with 14 bases between. V gene TRBV12-3 or TRBV12-4 combines with J gene TRBJ1-5, with D perhaps TRBD1 (6 bases). Material: blood. This receptor was identified in a woman in her 30s with Graves' hyperthyroidism. CDR3 region: CASSLGTPYQPQHF. The CDR3 coding sequence is TGTGCCAGCAGCCTCGGGACACCGTATCAGCCCCAGCATTTT.